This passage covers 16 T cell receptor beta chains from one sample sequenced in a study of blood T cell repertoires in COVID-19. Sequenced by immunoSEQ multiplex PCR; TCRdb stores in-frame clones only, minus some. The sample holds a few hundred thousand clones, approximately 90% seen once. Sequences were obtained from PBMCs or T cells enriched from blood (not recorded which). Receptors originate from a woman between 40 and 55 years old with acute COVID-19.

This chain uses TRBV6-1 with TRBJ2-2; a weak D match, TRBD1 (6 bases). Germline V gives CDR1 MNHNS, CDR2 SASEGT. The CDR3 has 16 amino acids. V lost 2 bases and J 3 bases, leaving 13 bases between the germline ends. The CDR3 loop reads CASSELGRGDTGELFF. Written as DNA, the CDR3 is TGTGCCAGCAGTGAATTGGGCAGGGGCGACACCGGGGAGCTGTTTTTT.

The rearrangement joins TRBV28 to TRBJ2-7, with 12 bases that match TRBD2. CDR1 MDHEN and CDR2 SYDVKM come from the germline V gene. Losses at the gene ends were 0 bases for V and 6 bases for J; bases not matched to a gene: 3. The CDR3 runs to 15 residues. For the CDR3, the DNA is TGTGCCAGCAGTTTATGGGCTAGCGGGAGGGGCGAGCAGTACTTC. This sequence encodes CASSLWASGRGEQYF.

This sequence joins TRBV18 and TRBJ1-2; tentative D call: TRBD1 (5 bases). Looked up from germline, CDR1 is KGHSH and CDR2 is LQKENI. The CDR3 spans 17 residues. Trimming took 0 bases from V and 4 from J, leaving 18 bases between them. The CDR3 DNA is TGTGCCAGCTCACCACCTCTACAGGTTCCGCATCTCTATGGCTACACCTTC. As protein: CASSPPLQVPHLYGYTF.

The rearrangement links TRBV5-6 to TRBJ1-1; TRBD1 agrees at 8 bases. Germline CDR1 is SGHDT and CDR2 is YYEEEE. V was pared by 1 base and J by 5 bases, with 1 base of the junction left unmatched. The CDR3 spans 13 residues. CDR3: CASSLTGGTEAFF. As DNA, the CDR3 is TGTGCCAGCAGCTTGACAGGGGGGACTGAAGCTTTCTTT. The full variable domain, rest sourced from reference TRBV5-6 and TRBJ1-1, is DAGVTQSPTHLIKTRGQQVTLRCSPKSGHDTVSWYQQALGQGPQFIFQYYEEEERQRGNFPDRFSGHQFPNYSSELNVNALLLGDSALYLCASSLTGGTEAFFGQGTRLTVV.

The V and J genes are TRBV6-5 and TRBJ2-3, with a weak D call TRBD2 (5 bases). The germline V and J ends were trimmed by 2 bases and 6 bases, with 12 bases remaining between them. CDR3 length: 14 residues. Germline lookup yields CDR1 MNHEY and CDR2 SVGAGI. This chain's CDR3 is CASSYAGFFDTQYF. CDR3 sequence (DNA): TGTGCCAGCAGTTACGCGGGTTTTTTCGATACGCAGTATTTT.

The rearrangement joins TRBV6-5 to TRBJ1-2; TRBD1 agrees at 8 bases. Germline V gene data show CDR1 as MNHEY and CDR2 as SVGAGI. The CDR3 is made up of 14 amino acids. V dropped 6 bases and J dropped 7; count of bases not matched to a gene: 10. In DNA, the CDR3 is TGTGCCAGCAGCAAAATCGGACAGGGTCCTGGCTACACCTTC. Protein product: CASSKIGQGPGYTF.

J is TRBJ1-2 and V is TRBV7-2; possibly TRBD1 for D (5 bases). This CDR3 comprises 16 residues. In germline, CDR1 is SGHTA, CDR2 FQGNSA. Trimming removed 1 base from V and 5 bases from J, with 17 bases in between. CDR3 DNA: TGTGCCAGCAGCTTAGGGTCAGGGATCTCTGGTTATGGCTACACCTTC. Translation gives CASSLGSGISGYGYTF.

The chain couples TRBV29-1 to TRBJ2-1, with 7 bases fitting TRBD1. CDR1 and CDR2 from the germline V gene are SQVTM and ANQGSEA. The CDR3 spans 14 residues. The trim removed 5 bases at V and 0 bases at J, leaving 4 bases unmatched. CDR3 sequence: CSVPRQGSYNEQFF. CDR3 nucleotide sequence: TGCAGCGTTCCCCGACAGGGCTCCTACAATGAGCAGTTCTTC.

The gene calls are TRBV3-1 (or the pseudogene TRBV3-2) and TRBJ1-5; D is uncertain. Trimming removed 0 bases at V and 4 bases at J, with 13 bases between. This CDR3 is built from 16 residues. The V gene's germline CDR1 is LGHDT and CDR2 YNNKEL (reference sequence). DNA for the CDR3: TGTGCCAGCAGCCAAGAGGTCGGGGTCGGGAATCAGCCCCAGCATTTT. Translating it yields CASSQEVGVGNQPQHF.

The CDR3 loop reads CASSQKPGTSGRKYNEQFF. In DNA form, the CDR3 reads TGTGCCAGCAGCCAAAAACCCGGGACTAGCGGGAGGAAGTACAATGAGCAGTTCTTC. J is TRBJ2-1 and V is TRBV7-3; TRBD2 agrees at 15 bases. There are 19 residues in the CDR3. Trimming at V came to 5 bases and at J to 4 bases, leaving 12 bases not matched to a gene. Looked up from germline, CDR1 is SGHTA and CDR2 is FQGTGA.

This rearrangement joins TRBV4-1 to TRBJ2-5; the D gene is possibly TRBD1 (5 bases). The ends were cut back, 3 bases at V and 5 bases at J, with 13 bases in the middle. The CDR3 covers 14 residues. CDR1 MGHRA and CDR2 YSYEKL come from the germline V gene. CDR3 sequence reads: CASSHGQTKETQYF. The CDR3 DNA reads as TGCGCCAGCAGCCACGGACAAACAAAGGAGACCCAGTACTTC.

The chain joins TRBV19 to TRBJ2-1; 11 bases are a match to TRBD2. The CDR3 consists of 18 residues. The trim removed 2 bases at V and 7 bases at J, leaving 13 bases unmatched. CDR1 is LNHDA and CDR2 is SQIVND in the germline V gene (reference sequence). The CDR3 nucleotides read TGTGCCAGTAGTATAAACCCTTCGGTTAGCGGGAGGGGGAATGAGCAGTTCTTC. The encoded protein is CASSINPSVSGRGNEQFF.

The CDR3 bases are TGTGCCAGCAGTTTAGCGGGGACGGCGAGGGGAGGAAACACCATATATTTT. Protein: CASSLAGTARGGNTIYF. The chain combines TRBV27 with TRBJ1-3; perhaps TRBD1 as D (5 bases). The CDR3 contains 17 residues. Trimming removed 2 bases at V and 4 bases at J, with 18 bases between. CDR1 is MNHEY, CDR2 SMNVEV, per germline (reference sequence).

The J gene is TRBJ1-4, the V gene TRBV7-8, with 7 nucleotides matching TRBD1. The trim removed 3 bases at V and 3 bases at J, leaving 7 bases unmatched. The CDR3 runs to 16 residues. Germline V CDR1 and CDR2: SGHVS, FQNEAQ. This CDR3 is CASSFSRDRPNEKLFF. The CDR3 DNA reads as TGTGCCAGCAGCTTTTCCCGGGACAGACCTAATGAAAAACTGTTTTTT.

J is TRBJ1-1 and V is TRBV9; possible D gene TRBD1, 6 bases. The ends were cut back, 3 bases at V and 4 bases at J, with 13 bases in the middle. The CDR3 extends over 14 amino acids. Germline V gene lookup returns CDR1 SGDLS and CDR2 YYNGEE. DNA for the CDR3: TGTGCCAGCAGCGCAACCCAAGGGGGCACTGAAGCTTTCTTT. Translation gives CASSATQGGTEAFF.

The CDR3 sequence is CASTSGAGVGGETQYF. The CDR3 DNA follows: TGTGCCAGCACCTCCGGGGCGGGAGTTGGAGGGGAGACCCAGTACTTC. The chain combines TRBV7-9 with TRBJ2-5; 7 bases match TRBD2. The CDR3 has 16 residues. J lost 5 bases, V lost 7 bases, and 16 bases had no gene match. Looked up from germline, CDR1 is SEHNR and CDR2 is FQNEAQ (reference sequence).